The T cell receptor (beta chain) under discussion was sequenced for a study of control samples from healthy donors and cancer patients. This clone came up a few times. Method: immunoSEQ multiplex PCR; TCRdb's copy keeps in-frame clones and lacks some. Here the sample spans 100,000 to 150,000 clones, nearly 90% being singletons. Germline loops: CDR1 SGDLS, CDR2 YYNGEE. The CDR3 runs 14 residues. Trimming removed 0 bases from V and 7 bases from J, with 10 bases in between. The chain joins TRBV9 to TRBJ1-4; D gene uncertain. This receptor was obtained from a man aged 50 to 59 in good health. Material: blood. The CDR3, as DNA: TGTGCCAGCAGCGTAGGGTCCGCGGGTGAAAAACTGTTTTTT. Protein product: CASSVGSAGEKLFF.